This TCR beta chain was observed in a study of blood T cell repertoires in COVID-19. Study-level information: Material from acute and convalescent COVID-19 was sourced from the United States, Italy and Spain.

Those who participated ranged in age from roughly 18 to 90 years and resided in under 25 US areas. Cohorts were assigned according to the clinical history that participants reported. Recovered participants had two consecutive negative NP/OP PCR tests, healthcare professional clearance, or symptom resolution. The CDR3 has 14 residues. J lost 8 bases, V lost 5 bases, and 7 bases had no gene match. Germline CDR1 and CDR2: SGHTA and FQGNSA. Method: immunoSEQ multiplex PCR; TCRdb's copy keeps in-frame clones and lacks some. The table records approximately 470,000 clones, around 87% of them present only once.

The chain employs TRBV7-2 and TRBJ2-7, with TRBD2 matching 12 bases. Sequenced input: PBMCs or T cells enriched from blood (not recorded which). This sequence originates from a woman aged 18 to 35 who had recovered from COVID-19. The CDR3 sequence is CASSLGLAGTQQYF. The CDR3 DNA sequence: TGTGCCAGCAGCCTAGGACTAGCGGGGACCCAGCAGTACTTC.